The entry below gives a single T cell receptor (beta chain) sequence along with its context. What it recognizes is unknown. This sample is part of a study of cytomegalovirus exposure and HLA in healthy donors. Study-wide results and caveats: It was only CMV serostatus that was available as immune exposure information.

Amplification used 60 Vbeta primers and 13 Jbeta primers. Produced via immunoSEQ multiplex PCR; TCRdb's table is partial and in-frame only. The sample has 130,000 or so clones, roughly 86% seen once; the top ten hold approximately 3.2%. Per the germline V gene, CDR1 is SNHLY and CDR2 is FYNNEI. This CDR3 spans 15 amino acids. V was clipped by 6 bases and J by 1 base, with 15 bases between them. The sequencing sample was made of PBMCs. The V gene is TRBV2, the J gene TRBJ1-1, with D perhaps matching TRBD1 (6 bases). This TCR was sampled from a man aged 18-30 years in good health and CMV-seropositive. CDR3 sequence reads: CASRAGATKNTEAFF. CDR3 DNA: TGTGCCAGCAGGGCAGGGGCGACAAAGAACACTGAAGCTTTCTTT.